These T cell receptor beta chains were read from a single sample in a study of CD8+ T cells in alopecia areata. TCRdb's copy holds only in-frame clones and misses some; the assay was immunoSEQ multiplex PCR. Among about 150,000 clones listed, less than 65% were seen once. The sample consisted of CD8+ T cells sorted from blood. Receptor source: a human donor in good health. Both conserved end residues are part of each CDR3. A D gene is named only where the DNA matches it firmly. Clone size, where shown, is once, few, many, or a class for clones that have expanded.

>14|TRBV27|.|.|TRBJ2-7
TGTGCCAGCAGTTTTGGGGGACCATCCTACGAGCAGTACTTC
CASSFGGPSYEQYF
>13|TRBV29-1|.|.|TRBJ2-7
TGCAGCGTTCGAATCCTAGATTCCTACGAGCAGTACTTC
CSVRILDSYEQYF
>12|TRBV13|once|TRBD2|TRBJ2-2
TGTGCCAGCAGCTCCACGGGAGGAGGGCTGTTTTTT
CASSSTGGGLFF
>18|TRBV10-3|few|TRBD2|TRBJ2-2
TGTGCCATCAGTGGCCGGCGGGAGGACCCATCAAACACCGGGGAGCTGTTTTTT
CAISGRREDPSNTGELFF
>12|TRBV29-1|.|.|TRBJ2-5
TGCAGCGTTGAGAAGGGCTCGGAGACCCAGTACTTC
CSVEKGSETQYF
>15|TRBV4-2|.|.|TRBJ1-4
TGTGCCAGCAGCCAAATCTCGGCCCTTAATGAAAAACTGTTTTTT
CASSQISALNEKLFF
>15|TRBV9|.|TRBD2|TRBJ2-1
TGTGCCAGCAGCGCCGGGACTAGAAGTTTCGATGAGCAGTTCTTC
CASSAGTRSFDEQFF
>13|TRBV29-1|few|.|TRBJ2-1
TGCAGCGTTGAGGGGGCAAACTCCAATGAGCAGTTCTTC
CSVEGANSNEQFF
>17|TRBV2|.|TRBD2|TRBJ2-3
TGTGCCAGCAGTCCGGGACTAGCGGGAGGGCCCGAAGATACGCAGTATTTT
CASSPGLAGGPEDTQYF
>12|TRBV30|.|.|TRBJ1-1
TGTGCCTGGAGTGAGGTTGCGACTGAAGCTTTCTTT
CAWSEVATEAFF
>14|TRBV2|.|TRBD2|TRBJ2-1
TGTGCCAGCCTAGGACTAGCGGGAAGGGATGAGCAGTTCTTC
CASLGLAGRDEQFF
>16|TRBV28|few|.|TRBJ2-6
TGTGCCAGCAGTTTGGTGGGGGGCTCCGGGGCCAACGTCCTGACTTTC
CASSLVGGSGANVLTF
>17|TRBV29-1|.|.|TRBJ1-3
TGCAGCGTTGAAGGCTGGACGGGAGAGAGCTCTGGAAACACCATATATTTT
CSVEGWTGESSGNTIYF
>13|TRBV29-1|.|.|TRBJ2-7
TGCAGCGTTGTTTCAGGGGATTCCTACGAGCAGTACTTC
CSVVSGDSYEQYF
>15|TRBV19|.|.|TRBJ2-1
TGTGCCAGTAGTATTGATCTGGCGCCTGACAATGAGCAGTTCTTC
CASSIDLAPDNEQFF
>15|TRBV19|few|TRBD2|TRBJ2-3
TGTGCCAGTAGTCCCGGACTAGCTTACACAGATACGCAGTATTTT
CASSPGLAYTDTQYF
>14|TRBV23-1|.|.|TRBJ1-5
TGCGCCAGCAGTCAATCCCCGGGGAGGCAGCCCCAGCATTTT
CASSQSPGRQPQHF
>14|TRBV27|.|.|TRBJ1-4
TGTGCCAGCAGTTTGACTCCAGGGGATGAAAAACTGTTTTTT
CASSLTPGDEKLFF
>13|TRBV25-1|.|.|TRBJ1-1
TGTGCCAGCAGCGCAGGACAGTACACTGAAGCTTTCTTT
CASSAGQYTEAFF
>14|TRBV27|.|.|TRBJ1-4
TGTGCCAGCAGTCGGCAGGCCAGTACAGAAAAACTGTTTTTT
CASSRQASTEKLFF
>11|TRBV20-1|.|.|TRBJ2-7
TGCAGTGCTATTTTAAGCTACGAGCAGTACTTC
CSAILSYEQYF
>17|TRBV7-2|.|TRBD2|TRBJ2-2
TGTGCCAGCAGCTTAGTACTAGCGCGACCGAACACCGGGGAGCTGTTTTTT
CASSLVLARPNTGELFF
>13|TRBV9|.|TRBD2|TRBJ2-7
TGTGCCAGCAGCGGGACTAGCAGGGACGAGCAGTACTTC
CASSGTSRDEQYF
>14|TRBV6-5|.|TRBD2|TRBJ2-1
TGTGCCAGCAGCCTTAGCGGGAGCTACAATGAGCAGTTCTTC
CASSLSGSYNEQFF
>12|TRBV6-5|.|.|TRBJ1-2
TGTGCCAGCAGCGATGTAGACTATGGCTACACCTTC
CASSDVDYGYTF
>12|TRBV7-9|.|.|TRBJ2-7
TGTGCCAGCAGCTTAGTTCAGGGGGAGCAGTACTTC
CASSLVQGEQYF
>16|TRBV30|.|TRBD2|TRBJ2-3
TGTGCCTGGACCGCCGGGGGACTAGCGGGCACAGATACGCAGTATTTT
CAWTAGGLAGTDTQYF